A single sample is the source of the 31 T cell receptor beta chains below, sequenced in a study. Each CDR3 protein is one row after TCRdb ran MiXCR on the RT-PCR reads. The data contain 650,000 to 800,000 distinct CDR3 sequences, 12% to 15% of them singletons. Sequencing input: memory CD4+ T cells from blood. The receptors were sampled from a female donor in good health, serving as a healthy control.

This clonotype occurred a few times. The V and J genes are TRBV29-1 and TRBJ2-7; TRBD2 agrees at 9 bases. V lost 4 bases, J lost 3 bases, and 16 bases stayed unmatched. The CDR3 extends over 17 amino acids. From germline, CDR1 is SQVTM and CDR2 ANQGSEA. CDR3 in DNA: TGCAGCGTTGGACTAGCGGAACCGAGGGGGGGGTTCTACGAGCAGTACTTC. Translation gives CSVGLAEPRGGFYEQYF.

The J gene is TRBJ2-5, the V gene TRBV11-2, with D hard to call. The germline V and J ends were trimmed by 4 bases and 2 bases, with 11 bases remaining between them. Germline-derived CDR1 and CDR2 are SGHAT and FQNNGV. The CDR3 runs to 14 residues. The CDR3 protein is CASSSHYGQETQYF. The CDR3 coding sequence is TGTGCCAGCAGCTCTCACTATGGGCAAGAGACCCAGTACTTC.

This clonotype was detected only a few times. J is TRBJ2-7 and V is TRBV25-1; D ambiguous. The CDR3 totals 13 residues. Germline V gene sequence: CDR1 MGHDK, CDR2 SYGVNS. V dropped 3 bases and J dropped 2 bases, with 8 bases sitting between them. For the CDR3, the DNA is TGTGCCAGCAGTGAGGAGCCCCCCTACGAGCAGTACTTC. Translated, it gives CASSEEPPYEQYF.

The J gene is TRBJ2-7, the V gene TRBV7-6; TRBD1 is a possible D gene (5 bases). Germline V gene lookup returns CDR1 SGHVS and CDR2 FNYEAQ. Trimming took off 2 bases at V and 0 bases at J, with 11 bases between the two ends. There are 15 residues in the CDR3. The CDR3 DNA is TGTGCCAGCAGCTTATCTAAGGGGTACTCCTACGAGCAGTACTTC. Translated: CASSLSKGYSYEQYF.

This clonotype has more than one count but fewer than ten. The chain uses TRBV5-4 and TRBJ2-4, with 7 bases that match TRBD1. Looked up from germline, CDR1 is SGHNT and CDR2 is YYREEE (reference sequence). Losses at the gene ends were 4 bases for V and 7 bases for J; bases not matched to a gene: 5. This CDR3 has 13 amino acids. Written as DNA, the CDR3 is TGTGCCAGCAGCAGGGACAGTAATAACATTCAGTACTTC. It translates to CASSRDSNNIQYF.

V and J are TRBV5-5 and TRBJ1-4; 7 nucleotides align to TRBD1. V gave up 3 bases and J gave up 3 bases; unmatched junction bases: 8. The germline V gene encodes CDR1 SGHKS and CDR2 YYEKEE (reference sequence). The length of the CDR3 is 16 residues. This chain's CDR3 is CASSSSTGTANEKLFF. CDR3 in DNA: TGTGCCAGCAGCTCTTCGACCGGGACAGCTAATGAAAAACTGTTTTTT.

This clonotype occurred a few times. This chain connects TRBV20-1 to TRBJ2-1; TRBD2 aligns across 14 bases. The CDR3 is 15 amino acids. In germline, CDR1 is DFQATT, CDR2 SNEGSKA (reference sequence). J was trimmed by 7 bases and V by 1 base; bases with no gene match: 3. The CDR3 sequence: CSARGLAGGHNEQFF. The CDR3, as DNA: TGCAGTGCTAGAGGACTAGCGGGAGGGCATAATGAGCAGTTCTTC.

This clonotype was detected many times. V gene TRBV20-1 combines with J gene TRBJ1-5, with D maybe TRBD1 (5 bases). The CDR3 length is 16 residues. The germline gives CDR1 DFQATT, CDR2 SNEGSKA (reference sequence). V was cut by 7 bases and J by 9 bases, with 28 bases left in between. The DNA of the CDR3 is TGCAGTGTAACGGTGCGGGATTCGTACGGGGGAAGGCCCCAGCATTTT. Amino acids: CSVTVRDSYGGRPQHF.

The CDR3 loop reads CASTKGLAVLHTQYF. The CDR3 nucleotides read TGTGCCAGCACCAAGGGACTAGCGGTTCTCCATACGCAGTATTTT. V usage is TRBV28 and J usage is TRBJ2-3; 11 nucleotides match TRBD2. V lost 7 bases to trimming and J lost 7 bases; unmatched junction nucleotides: 10. Germline V lookup: CDR1 MDHEN, CDR2 SYDVKM. This CDR3 is built from 15 residues.

A remark on this clonotype: A much larger clone sits a single nucleotide away, making a read error possible. The chain combines TRBV5-1 with TRBJ2-3, with a tentative D call TRBD1 (6 bases). The CDR3 extends over 14 amino acids. In germline, CDR1 is SGHRS, CDR2 YFSETQ. The CDR3 DNA reads as TGCGCCAGCAGTCCCGACAGGAGGACAGATACGCGGTATTTT. Translated, it gives CASSPDRRTDTRYF.

This clonotype was seen just once. The chain recombines TRBV19 with TRBJ1-5; no reliable D call. The CDR3 sequence is 13 residues long. Trimming took 0 bases from V and 6 from J, leaving 6 bases between them. Germline CDR1 is LNHDA and CDR2 is SQIVND (reference sequence). The CDR3 DNA reads as TGTGCCAGTAGTATAGACGGCATTCAGCCCCAGCATTTT. Residues: CASSIDGIQPQHF. Filled out from reference TRBV19 and TRBJ1-5, the complete variable domain reads DGGITQSPKYLFRKEGQNVTLSCEQNLNHDAMYWYRQDPGQGLRLIYYSQIVNDFQKGDIAEGYSVSREKKESFPLTVTSAQKNPTAFYLCASSIDGIQPQHFGDGTRLSIL.

The sample holds many counts of this clonotype. The J gene is TRBJ2-7, the V gene TRBV20-1; 7 bases are shared with TRBD2. Germline CDR1 reads DFQATT; CDR2 reads SNEGSKA (reference sequence). This CDR3 has 12 amino acids. The J segment lost 3 bases and the V segment lost 5 bases, leaving 4 bases of the junction unmatched. CDR3 loop: CSALAAYYEQYF. CDR3 nucleotides: TGCAGTGCTCTAGCGGCCTACTACGAGCAGTACTTC.

Only a few counts were recorded for this clonotype. V is TRBV12-3 or TRBV12-4 and J is TRBJ1-2; 7 nucleotides match TRBD1. V gave up 5 bases and J gave up 2 bases; unmatched junction bases: 11. The CDR3 has 16 amino acids. CDR3 sequence: CASSHPGQPINYGYTF. The CDR3 DNA reads as TGTGCCAGCAGTCATCCGGGACAGCCTATAAACTATGGCTACACCTTC.

The rearrangement uses TRBV28 and TRBJ1-4; a weak D match, TRBD1 (5 bases). CDR1 and CDR2 (germline): MDHEN, SYDVKM. The CDR3 length is 14 residues. Deletions cut 6 bases from V and 11 bases from J, with 19 bases between. In DNA form, the CDR3 reads TGTGCCAGCAGCCCGATCGGGGGAGAGTTTAAACTGTTTTTT. Residues: CASSPIGGEFKLFF.

V is TRBV7-2 and J is TRBJ2-1; 10 bases agree with TRBD2. This CDR3 is built from 15 residues. Germline CDR1 and CDR2: SGHTA and FQGNSA. Germline trimming cut 6 bases from V and 9 bases from J; bases unmatched to any gene: 11. The CDR3 loop reads CASRPGSGRALEQFF. The DNA of the CDR3 is TGTGCCAGCAGACCCGGGAGCGGGAGGGCCCTTGAGCAGTTCTTC.

The chain uses TRBV5-1 and TRBJ1-2; D gene unclear. CDR1 is SGHRS and CDR2 is YFSETQ in the germline V gene. V was clipped by 0 bases and J by 2 bases, with 8 bases between them. This CDR3 has 14 residues. The CDR3 DNA reads TGCGCCAGCAGCTTGGGATCGGGGAACTATGGCTACACCTTC. It yields the protein CASSLGSGNYGYTF. The full variable domain, in which reference TRBV5-1 and TRBJ1-2 provide the parts outside the CDR3, is KAGVTQTPRYLIKTRGQQVTLSCSPISGHRSVSWYQQTPGQGLQFLFEYFSETQRNKGNFPGRFSGRQFSNSRSEMNVSTLELGDSALYLCASSLGSGNYGYTFGSGTRLTVV.

This clonotype was seen ten or more times. The chain recombines TRBV20-1 with TRBJ2-5; possibly TRBD1 or TRBD2 for D (5 bases each). Germline assignment: CDR1 DFQATT and CDR2 SNEGSKA (reference sequence). With 6 bases removed from V and 5 bases from J, the gap between germline ends came to 19 bases. The CDR3 spans 14 residues. The CDR3, as DNA: TGCAGTGCCAGGGTGGGAGCGAGTGCGGAGACCCAGTACTTC. Translated, it gives CSARVGASAETQYF.

This clonotype appeared a few times. The rearrangement joins TRBV5-6 to TRBJ2-7; the D gene is possibly TRBD2 (6 bases). The CDR3 consists of 14 residues. Trimming took 0 bases from V and 11 from J, leaving 18 bases between them. Per germline, CDR1 SGHDT and CDR2 YYEEEE. CDR3 DNA sequence: TGTGCCAGCAGCTTGGGCAGGGAGGAACCTTATAAGTACTTC. Its translation is CASSLGREEPYKYF. Full variable domain (remainder filled in from reference TRBV5-6 and TRBJ2-7): DAGVTQSPTHLIKTRGQQVTLRCSPKSGHDTVSWYQQALGQGPQFIFQYYEEEERQRGNFPDRFSGHQFPNYSSELNVNALLLGDSALYLCASSLGREEPYKYFGPGTRLTVT.

This clonotype was recorded a few times. V usage is TRBV15 and J usage is TRBJ2-5; 7 bases align to TRBD1. Germline CDR1 and CDR2: LNHNV and YYDKDF (reference sequence). V trimming: 1 base; J trimming: 3 bases; junction bases outside the gene matches: 5. The CDR3 runs to 15 residues. The CDR3 is CATSRGGTVEETQYF. The CDR3 DNA reads as TGTGCCACCAGCAGAGGTGGGACAGTCGAAGAGACCCAGTACTTC.

This clonotype was counted at least ten times. The junction and the germline gene differ at one end; a read error may be behind it. The chain links TRBV20-1 to TRBJ1-1, with 7 bases lining up with TRBD1. The CDR3 has 13 residues. The germline gives CDR1 DFQATT, CDR2 SNEGSKA (reference sequence). This CDR3 is CSAAKTGNPEAFF. In DNA, the CDR3 is TGCAGTGCTGCTAAGACAGGGAACCCTGAAGCTTTCTTT.

There are many counts of this clonotype. The J gene is TRBJ2-3, the V gene TRBV29-1; 9 bases agree with TRBD2. Germline V gene data show CDR1 as SQVTM and CDR2 as ANQGSEA. This CDR3 spans 15 amino acids. Trimming took 2 bases from V and 3 from J; bases not matched to a gene: 6. The CDR3 loop reads CSVEPHSGRTDTQYF. CDR3 nucleotides: TGCAGCGTTGAACCCCACAGCGGGAGGACAGATACGCAGTATTTT.

A few counts support this clonotype. The rearrangement joins TRBV20-1 to TRBJ2-5; tentatively, D is TRBD2 (5 bases). The ends were cut back, 0 bases at V and 7 bases at J, with 18 bases in the middle. CDR1 and CDR2 (germline): DFQATT, SNEGSKA (reference sequence). The CDR3 is 15 residues long. This CDR3 is CSARDRTFDGVTQYF. CDR3 nucleotides: TGCAGTGCTAGAGACAGGACTTTTGATGGGGTGACCCAGTACTTC.

This clonotype has a count of ten or more. This chain connects TRBV28 to TRBJ2-1; 13 bases are a match to TRBD2. Trimming removed 6 bases from V and 4 bases from J; junction bases left unmatched: 3. This CDR3 comprises 15 residues. The germline V gene encodes CDR1 MDHEN and CDR2 SYDVKM. The CDR3 nucleotides are TGTGCCAGCAGCTCGGGACTAGCGGGATACAATGAGCAGTTCTTC. This sequence encodes CASSSGLAGYNEQFF.

This clonotype was seen a handful of times. CDR3 in DNA: TGCAGTGCCACGGACAGGGGGGGCACTGGCTACACCTTC. It specifies CSATDRGGTGYTF. V usage is TRBV20-1 and J usage is TRBJ1-2; 10 bases fit TRBD1. Germline CDR1 DFQATT, CDR2 SNEGSKA (reference sequence). CDR3 length equals 13 residues. Trimming removed 6 bases from V and 7 bases from J; junction bases left unmatched: 8.

This clonotype was detected a few times. CDR3: CASSHGGTNTGELFF. In DNA form, the CDR3 reads TGTGCCAGCAGCCATGGGGGGACCAACACCGGGGAGCTGTTTTTT. V is TRBV7-3 and J is TRBJ2-2; TRBD2 might be the D (6 bases). This CDR3 is 15 amino acids long. Looked up from germline, CDR1 is SGHTA and CDR2 is FQGTGA. Trimming removed 5 bases from V and 2 bases from J, with 12 bases in between.

Ten or more counts support this clonotype. The V gene is TRBV18, the J gene TRBJ2-5, with D possibly TRBD1 on 5 matching bases. Trimming took off 4 bases at V and 2 bases at J, with 8 bases between the two ends. The CDR3 contains 13 residues. From germline, CDR1 is KGHSH and CDR2 LQKENI. This chain's CDR3 is CASSRGEQETQYF. The CDR3, as DNA: TGTGCCAGCTCACGGGGCGAGCAAGAGACCCAGTACTTC.

This clonotype was seen many times. V usage is TRBV20-1 and J usage is TRBJ2-1; D gene ambiguous. Germline lookup yields CDR1 DFQATT and CDR2 SNEGSKA (reference sequence). V lost 6 bases, J lost 4 bases, and 19 bases lay in between. The CDR3 runs 15 residues. The CDR3 nucleotides read TGCAGTGCGGCAAAGGACCGTTTTTCATACAATGAGCAGTTCTTC. Translation: CSAAKDRFSYNEQFF.

This clonotype was seen ten or more times. This sequence joins TRBV10-3 and TRBJ2-3, with D perhaps matching TRBD2 (6 bases). Per germline, CDR1 ENHRY and CDR2 SYGVKD. V lost 10 bases, J lost 0 bases, and 14 bases lay in between. The length of the CDR3 is 14 residues. This chain's CDR3 is CATARRESTDTQYF. CDR3 bases: TGTGCCACCGCCCGGCGGGAAAGCACAGATACGCAGTATTTT.

The chain employs TRBV28 and TRBJ2-7; no definite D call. CDR1 is MDHEN and CDR2 is SYDVKM in the germline V gene. CDR3 length: 12 residues. The V and J ends lost 5 bases and 6 bases respectively, with 11 bases between them. The CDR3 sequence: CASSGPATEQYF. The CDR3, as DNA: TGTGCCAGCAGTGGGCCAGCAACCGAGCAGTACTTC. The whole variable domain, filled in from reference TRBV28 and TRBJ2-7, reads DVKVTQSSRYLVKRTGEKVFLECVQDMDHENMFWYRQDPGLGLRLIYFSYDVKMKEKGDIPEGYSVSREKKERFSLILESASTNQTSMYLCASSGPATEQYFGPGTRLTVT.

This clonotype was recorded many times. The chain couples TRBV6-5 to TRBJ2-7; TRBD1 matches 8 bases. This CDR3 contains 14 residues. Looked up from germline, CDR1 is MNHEY and CDR2 is SVGAGI. V lost 2 bases, J lost 3 bases, and 3 bases stayed unmatched. In DNA form, the CDR3 reads TGTGCCAGCAGTTACAACGGACAGGGCTACGAGCAGTACTTC. Amino acid sequence: CASSYNGQGYEQYF.

This clonotype occurred many times. V gene TRBV4-3 combines with J gene TRBJ2-1, with 8 positions matching TRBD2. Per the germline V gene, CDR1 is LGHNA and CDR2 is YSLEER. This CDR3 has 15 residues. The ends lost 1 base at V and 5 bases at J; junction bases unmatched: 4. DNA for the CDR3: TGCGCCAGCAGCCAAGGACTAGCGAGTGACAATGAGCAGTTCTTC. Amino acid sequence: CASSQGLASDNEQFF.